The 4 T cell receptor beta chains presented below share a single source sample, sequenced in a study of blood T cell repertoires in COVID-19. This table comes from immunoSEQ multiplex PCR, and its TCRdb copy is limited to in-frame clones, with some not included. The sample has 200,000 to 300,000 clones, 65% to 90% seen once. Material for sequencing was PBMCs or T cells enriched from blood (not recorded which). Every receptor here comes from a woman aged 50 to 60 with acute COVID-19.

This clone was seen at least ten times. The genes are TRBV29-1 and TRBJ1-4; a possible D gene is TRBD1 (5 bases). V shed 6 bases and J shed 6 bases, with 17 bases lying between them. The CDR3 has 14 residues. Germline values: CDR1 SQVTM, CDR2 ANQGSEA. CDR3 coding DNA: TGCAGCGTGATAAGGGGAGGAGAAGATGAAAAACTGTTTTTT. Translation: CSVIRGGEDEKLFF. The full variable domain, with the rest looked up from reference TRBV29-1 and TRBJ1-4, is SAVISQKPSRDICQRGTSLTIQCQVDSQVTMMFWYRQQPGQSLTLIATANQGSEATYESGFVIDKFPISRPNLTFSTLTVSNMSPEDSSIYLCSVIRGGEDEKLFFGSGTQLSVL.

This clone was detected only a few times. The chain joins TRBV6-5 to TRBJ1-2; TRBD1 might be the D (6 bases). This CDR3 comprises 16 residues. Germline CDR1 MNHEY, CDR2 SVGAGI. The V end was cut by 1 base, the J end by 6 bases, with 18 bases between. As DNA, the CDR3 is TGTGCCAGCAGTTACTATCCCACAGGGCCCTTGCATGGCTACACCTTC. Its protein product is CASSYYPTGPLHGYTF.

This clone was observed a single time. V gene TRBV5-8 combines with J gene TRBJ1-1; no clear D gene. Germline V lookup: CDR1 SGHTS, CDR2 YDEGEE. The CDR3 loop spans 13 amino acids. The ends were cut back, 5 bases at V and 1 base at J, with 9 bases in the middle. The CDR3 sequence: CASRPYRNTEAFF. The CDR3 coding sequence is TGTGCCAGCAGGCCCTACAGGAACACTGAAGCTTTCTTT.

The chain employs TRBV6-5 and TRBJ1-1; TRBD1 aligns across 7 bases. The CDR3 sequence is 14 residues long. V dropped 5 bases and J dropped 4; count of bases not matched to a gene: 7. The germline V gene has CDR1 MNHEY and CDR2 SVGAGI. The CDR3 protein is CASSRQGEGTEAFF. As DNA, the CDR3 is TGTGCCAGCAGTAGACAGGGCGAGGGCACTGAAGCTTTCTTT.